This entry is about one T cell receptor beta chain. The antigen this receptor binds is unknown. No per-base quality is available; no much larger clone lies one base away. To prepare the library, 5' RACE was applied. For sequencing, an Illumina HiSeq 2500 was employed. A second PCR of about 7 to 12 cycles was performed with a sample-barcoded 5' primer and a J-beta primer mix. Each TCR beta cDNA molecule received a unique molecular identifier from a template-switch 5' adaptor carrying 12 random nucleotides. Each sample yielded at least 2.5 million CDR3-containing paired-end reads. All of the RNA was converted into first-strand cDNA using the Mint cDNA synthesis kit, with a TRBC-specific oligonucleotide serving as the primer. All cDNA was treated with uracil-DNA glycosylase and then went through a first 18-cycle PCR with the universal primers M1SS and BC2_uni_R. Turning to the authors' computational methods: Normalization of each sample was performed by random selection of 1 million high-quality reads, each carrying a distinct molecular identifier. Instead of being binned into consensus sequences, reads that shared molecular identifiers were thrown out. MiTCR, set to a Q25 quality threshold and the strictest error-elimination algorithm, was used for CDR3 identification, clonotype clustering and error correction. A nonparametric unseen species model with Euler transformation was used to estimate lower-bound total TCR beta diversity. TCRdb trimmed public reads at Q25 via fastp, called clones via MiXCR and kept in-frame beta chains. Duplicate CDR3 protein sequences are folded into a single record with the most common DNA and genes. TCRdb, rather than the study authors, made the V and J calls. Here the sample has approximately 810,000 distinct CDR3 sequences; 29% occur a single time. The top ten clonotypes cover 15% to 20% of the sample.

Systemically healthy Caucasian individuals from Russia, roughly 40 in total and aged roughly 6 to 100 years, were included as donors. Each donor gave about 9.2 milliliters of peripheral blood, drawn into EDTA-treated Vacutainer tubes. Ficoll-Paque density-gradient centrifugation was used to isolate PBMCs, with at least 7 million per sample. Trizol reagent was used to extract total RNA from the PBMCs, yielding at least 5.5 micrograms per sample. Naive CD45RAhigh/CD27high T cell percentages were measured by flow cytometry on a PBMC aliquot from every donor. This record comes from a study of blood T cells in healthy people across ages (dated by TCRdb to the mid-2010s). General notes on the study: In model experiments, roughly one uniquely barcoded TCR beta cDNA molecule per two T cells was captured by template switching. The study measured age-related changes in TCR beta repertoire diversity using deep sequencing normalized with unique cDNA molecular identifiers. Four age groups were formed from the donors: young (average roughly 15 years), middle-aged (just under 40), aged (roughly 56) and long-lived (approximately 80). To avoid experimental bias, donors of different ages were spread randomly across the sequencing lanes. For two donors (one aged 18 to 30 and one aged 80 or older), the study analyzed two additional independent replicas of 1 million unique cDNA reads from the same blood draw.

General study outcomes and caveats: Estimates of total diversity from one million sequenced T cells were regarded as lower bounds and underestimates. Observed TCR beta diversity per million T cells fell roughly linearly with age, and a significant reduction was already apparent by age approximately 41. Donor CMV infection status was unknown, potentially confounding age-related changes in expanded clonotypes. Compared with the aged group, the long-lived group had more naive CD4+ T cells, fewer expanded clones and increased TCR diversity, suggesting age selection. There was a strong correlation between observed TCR beta diversity and the percentage of naive T cells measured by flow cytometry. Bulk unsorted PBMC profiling prevented conclusive comparison of naive and antigen-experienced compartments.

The CDR3 contains 14 residues, cysteine and phenylalanine counted. Only the CDR3 region is kept as DNA, spanning 42 bases read in frame from base 1. The germline V gene yields SGHTA for CDR1 and FQGNSA for CDR2. Relative to germline, V is 8 bases shorter and J is 0 bases shorter, with 14 bases between their ends. Sequencing was carried out using blood. The chain employs TRBV7-2 and TRBJ2-7; the D gene is possibly TRBD2, with 5 bases matching. The TCR was taken from a woman older than 75 in good health. The CDR3 in this case is CASCTRTASYEQYF. The sequenced DNA: TGTGCCAGCTGCACCCGGACTGCCTCCTACGAGCAGTACTTC.